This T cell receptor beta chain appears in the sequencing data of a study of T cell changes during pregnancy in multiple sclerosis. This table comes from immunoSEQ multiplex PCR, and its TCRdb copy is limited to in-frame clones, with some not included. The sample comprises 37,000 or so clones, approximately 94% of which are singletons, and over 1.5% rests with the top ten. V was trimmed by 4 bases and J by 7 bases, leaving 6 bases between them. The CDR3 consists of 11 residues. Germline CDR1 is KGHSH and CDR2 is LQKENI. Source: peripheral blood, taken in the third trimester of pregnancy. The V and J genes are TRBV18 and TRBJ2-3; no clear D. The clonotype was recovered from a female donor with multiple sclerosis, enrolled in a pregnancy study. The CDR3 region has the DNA TGTGCCAGCTCACGGTCTAATACGCAGTATTTT. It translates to CASSRSNTQYF. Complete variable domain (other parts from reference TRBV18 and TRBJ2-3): NAGVMQNPRHLVRRRGQEARLRCSPMKGHSHVYWYRQLPEEGLKFMVYLQKENIIDESGMPKERFSAEFPKEGPSILRIQQVVRGDSAAYFCASSRSNTQYFGPGTRLTVL.